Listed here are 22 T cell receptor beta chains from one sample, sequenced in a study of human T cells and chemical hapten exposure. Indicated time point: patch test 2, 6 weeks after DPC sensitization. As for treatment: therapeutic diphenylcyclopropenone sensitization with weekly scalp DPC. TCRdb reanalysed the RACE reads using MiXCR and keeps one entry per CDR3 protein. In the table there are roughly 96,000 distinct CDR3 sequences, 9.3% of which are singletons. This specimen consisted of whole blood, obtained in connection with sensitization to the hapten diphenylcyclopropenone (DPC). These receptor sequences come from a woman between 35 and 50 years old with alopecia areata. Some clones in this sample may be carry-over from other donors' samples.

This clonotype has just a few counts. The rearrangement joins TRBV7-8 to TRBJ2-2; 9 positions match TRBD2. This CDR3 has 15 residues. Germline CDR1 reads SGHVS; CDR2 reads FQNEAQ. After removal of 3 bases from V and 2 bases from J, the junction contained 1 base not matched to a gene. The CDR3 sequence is CASSFSGSNTGELFF. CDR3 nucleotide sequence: TGTGCCAGCAGCTTTAGCGGGAGTAACACCGGGGAGCTGTTTTTT.

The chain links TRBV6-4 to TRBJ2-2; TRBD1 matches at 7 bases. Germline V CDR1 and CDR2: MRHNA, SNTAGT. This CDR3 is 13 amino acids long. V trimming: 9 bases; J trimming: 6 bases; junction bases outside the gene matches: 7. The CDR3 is CASRTGPAGELFF. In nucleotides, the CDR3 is TGTGCCAGTCGGACAGGTCCCGCCGGGGAGCTGTTTTTT.

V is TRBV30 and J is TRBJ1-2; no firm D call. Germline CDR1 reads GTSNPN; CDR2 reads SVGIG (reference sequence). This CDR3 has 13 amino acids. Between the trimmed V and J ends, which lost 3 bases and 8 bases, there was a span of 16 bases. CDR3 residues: CAWRTFLSGGYTF. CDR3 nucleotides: TGTGCCTGGAGGACCTTCTTATCGGGCGGCTACACCTTC.

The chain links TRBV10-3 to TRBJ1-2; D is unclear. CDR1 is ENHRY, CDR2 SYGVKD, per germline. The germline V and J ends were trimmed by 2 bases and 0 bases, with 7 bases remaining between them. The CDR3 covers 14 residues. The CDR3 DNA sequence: TGTGCCATCAGTGAGAGGCAGGCTAACTATGGCTACACCTTC. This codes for CAISERQANYGYTF.

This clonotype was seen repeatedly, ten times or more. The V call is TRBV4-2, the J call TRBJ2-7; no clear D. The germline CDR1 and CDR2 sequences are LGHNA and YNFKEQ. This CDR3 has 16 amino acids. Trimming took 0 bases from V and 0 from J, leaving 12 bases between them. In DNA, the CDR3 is TGTGCCAGCAGCCAAGACCCCAGTGGTAGCTCCTACGAGCAGTACTTC. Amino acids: CASSQDPSGSSYEQYF.

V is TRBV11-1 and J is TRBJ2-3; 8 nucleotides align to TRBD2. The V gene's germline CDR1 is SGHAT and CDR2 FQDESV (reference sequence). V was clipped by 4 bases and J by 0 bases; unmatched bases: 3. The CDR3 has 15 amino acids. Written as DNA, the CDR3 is TGTGCCAGCAGCTCCTTAGCGGGGAGCACAGATACGCAGTATTTT. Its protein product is CASSSLAGSTDTQYF. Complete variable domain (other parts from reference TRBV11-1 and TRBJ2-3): EAEVAQSPRYKITEKSQAVAFWCDPISGHATLYWYRQILGQGPELLVQFQDESVVDDSQLPKDRFSAERLKGVDSTLKIQPAELGDSAMYLCASSSLAGSTDTQYFGPGTRLTVL.

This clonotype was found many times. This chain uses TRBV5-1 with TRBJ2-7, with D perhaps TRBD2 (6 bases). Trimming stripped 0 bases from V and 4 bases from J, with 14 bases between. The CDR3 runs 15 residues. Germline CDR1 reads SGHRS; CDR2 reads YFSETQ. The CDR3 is CASSLGAGPSYEQYF. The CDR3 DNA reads TGCGCCAGCAGCTTGGGAGCGGGTCCTTCTTACGAGCAGTACTTC.

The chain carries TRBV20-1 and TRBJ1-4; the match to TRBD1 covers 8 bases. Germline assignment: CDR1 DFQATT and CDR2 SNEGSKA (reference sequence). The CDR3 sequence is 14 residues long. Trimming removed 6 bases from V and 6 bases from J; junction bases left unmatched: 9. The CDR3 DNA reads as TGCAGTGCCACGCGGACAGGGCGGTATGAAAAACTGTTTTTT. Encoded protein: CSATRTGRYEKLFF.

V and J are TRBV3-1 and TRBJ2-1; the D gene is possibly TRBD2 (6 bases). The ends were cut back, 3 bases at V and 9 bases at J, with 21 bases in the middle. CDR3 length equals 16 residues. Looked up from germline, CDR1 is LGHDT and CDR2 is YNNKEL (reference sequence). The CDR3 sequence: CASSHTGTLSAGEQFF. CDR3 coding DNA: TGTGCCAGCAGCCATACCGGGACTCTGAGTGCGGGTGAGCAGTTCTTC.

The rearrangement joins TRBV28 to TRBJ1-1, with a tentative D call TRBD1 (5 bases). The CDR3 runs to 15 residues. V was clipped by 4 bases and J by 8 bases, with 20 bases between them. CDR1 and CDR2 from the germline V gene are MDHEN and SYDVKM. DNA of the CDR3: TGTGCCAGCAGTTCTGCAGGGTTGATACTGGTGGAAGCTTTCTTT. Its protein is CASSSAGLILVEAFF.

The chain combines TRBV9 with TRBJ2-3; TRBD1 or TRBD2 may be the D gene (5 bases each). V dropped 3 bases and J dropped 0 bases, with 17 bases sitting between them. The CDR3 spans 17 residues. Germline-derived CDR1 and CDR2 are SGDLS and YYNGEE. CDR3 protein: CASSAREGSFSTDTQYF. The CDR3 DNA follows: TGTGCCAGCAGCGCCCGTGAGGGGTCTTTTAGCACAGATACGCAGTATTTT.

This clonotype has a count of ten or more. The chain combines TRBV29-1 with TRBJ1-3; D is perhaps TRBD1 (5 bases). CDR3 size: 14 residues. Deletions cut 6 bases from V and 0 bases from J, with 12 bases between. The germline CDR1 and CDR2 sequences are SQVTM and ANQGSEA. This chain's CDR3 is CSVTDSNSGNTIYF. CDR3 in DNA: TGCAGCGTCACAGACAGCAACTCTGGAAACACCATATATTTT.

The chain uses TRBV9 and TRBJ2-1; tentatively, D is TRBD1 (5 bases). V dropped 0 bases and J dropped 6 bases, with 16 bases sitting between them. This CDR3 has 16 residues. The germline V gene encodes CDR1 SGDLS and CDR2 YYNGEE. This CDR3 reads CASSVGYRPGPNEQFF. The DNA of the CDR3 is TGTGCCAGCAGCGTAGGGTACAGGCCGGGCCCCAATGAGCAGTTCTTC.

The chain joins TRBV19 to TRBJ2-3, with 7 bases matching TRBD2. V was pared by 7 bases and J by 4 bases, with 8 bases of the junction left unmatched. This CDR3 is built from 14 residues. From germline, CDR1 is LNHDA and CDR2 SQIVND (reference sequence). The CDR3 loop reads CASTFGGSSDTQYF. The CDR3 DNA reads TGTGCCAGTACTTTCGGCGGGAGTTCAGATACGCAGTATTTT.

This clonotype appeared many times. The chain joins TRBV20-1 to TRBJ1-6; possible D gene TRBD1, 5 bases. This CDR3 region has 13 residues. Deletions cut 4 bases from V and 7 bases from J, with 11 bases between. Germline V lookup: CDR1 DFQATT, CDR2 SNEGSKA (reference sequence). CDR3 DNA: TGCAGTGCTACACGGGACGTAAATTCACCCCTCCACTTT. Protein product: CSATRDVNSPLHF.

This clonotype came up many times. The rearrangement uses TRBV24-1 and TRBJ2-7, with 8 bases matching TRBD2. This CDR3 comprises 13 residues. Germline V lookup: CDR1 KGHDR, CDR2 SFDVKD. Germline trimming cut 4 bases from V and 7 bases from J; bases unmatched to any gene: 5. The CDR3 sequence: CATSDGRGMEQYF. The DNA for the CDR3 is TGTGCCACCAGTGACGGGAGGGGAATGGAGCAGTACTTC.

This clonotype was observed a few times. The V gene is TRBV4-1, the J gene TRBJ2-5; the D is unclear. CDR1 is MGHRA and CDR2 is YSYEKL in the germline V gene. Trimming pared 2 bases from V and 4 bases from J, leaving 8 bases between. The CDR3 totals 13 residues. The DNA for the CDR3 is TGCGCCAGCAGCCAATGGAGAGGAGAGACCCAGTACTTC. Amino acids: CASSQWRGETQYF.

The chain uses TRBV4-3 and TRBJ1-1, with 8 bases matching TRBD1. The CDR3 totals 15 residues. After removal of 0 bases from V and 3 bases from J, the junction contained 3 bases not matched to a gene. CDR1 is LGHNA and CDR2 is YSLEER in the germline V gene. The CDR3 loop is CASSQDLQGDTEAFF. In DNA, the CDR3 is TGCGCCAGCAGCCAAGATTTACAGGGGGACACTGAAGCTTTCTTT.

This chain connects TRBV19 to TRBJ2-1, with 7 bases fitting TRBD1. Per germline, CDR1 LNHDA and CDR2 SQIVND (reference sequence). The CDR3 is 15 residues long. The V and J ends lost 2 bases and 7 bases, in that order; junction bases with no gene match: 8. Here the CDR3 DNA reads TGTGCCAGTAGTATACTCCAGGGGGTGGGGAATGAGCAGTTCTTC. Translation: CASSILQGVGNEQFF.

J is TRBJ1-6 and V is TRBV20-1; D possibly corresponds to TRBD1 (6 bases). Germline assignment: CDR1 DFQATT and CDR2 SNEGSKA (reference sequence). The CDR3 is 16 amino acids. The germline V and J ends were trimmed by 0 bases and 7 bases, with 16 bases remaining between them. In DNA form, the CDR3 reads TGCAGTGCTAGAGATACGGCCACAGGGAGCAATTCACCCCTCCACTTT. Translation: CSARDTATGSNSPLHF.

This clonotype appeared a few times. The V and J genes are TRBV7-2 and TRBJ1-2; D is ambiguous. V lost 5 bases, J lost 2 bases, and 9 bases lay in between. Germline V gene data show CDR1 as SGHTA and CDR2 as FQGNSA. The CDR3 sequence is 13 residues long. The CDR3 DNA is TGTGCCAGCAGCCAGACTCTAAACTATGGCTACACCTTC. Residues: CASSQTLNYGYTF.

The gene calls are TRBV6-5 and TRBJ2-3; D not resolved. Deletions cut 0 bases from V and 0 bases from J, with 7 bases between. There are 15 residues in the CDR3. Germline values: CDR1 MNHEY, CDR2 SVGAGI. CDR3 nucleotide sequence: TGTGCCAGCAGTTACTCCCCGGAGAGCACAGATACGCAGTATTTT. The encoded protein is CASSYSPESTDTQYF.